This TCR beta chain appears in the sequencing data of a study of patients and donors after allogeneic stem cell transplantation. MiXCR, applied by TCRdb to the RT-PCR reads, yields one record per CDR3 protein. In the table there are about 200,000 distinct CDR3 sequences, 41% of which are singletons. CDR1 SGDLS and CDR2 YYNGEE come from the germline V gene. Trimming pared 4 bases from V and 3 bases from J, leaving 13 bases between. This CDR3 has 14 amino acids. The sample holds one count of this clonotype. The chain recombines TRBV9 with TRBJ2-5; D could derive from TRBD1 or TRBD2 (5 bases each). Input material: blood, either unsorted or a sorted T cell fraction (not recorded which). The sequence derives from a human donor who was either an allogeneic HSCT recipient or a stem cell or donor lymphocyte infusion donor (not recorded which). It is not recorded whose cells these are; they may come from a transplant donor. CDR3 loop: CASSPRGVEETQYF. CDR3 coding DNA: TGTGCCAGCAGCCCGAGGGGTGTAGAAGAGACCCAGTACTTC.